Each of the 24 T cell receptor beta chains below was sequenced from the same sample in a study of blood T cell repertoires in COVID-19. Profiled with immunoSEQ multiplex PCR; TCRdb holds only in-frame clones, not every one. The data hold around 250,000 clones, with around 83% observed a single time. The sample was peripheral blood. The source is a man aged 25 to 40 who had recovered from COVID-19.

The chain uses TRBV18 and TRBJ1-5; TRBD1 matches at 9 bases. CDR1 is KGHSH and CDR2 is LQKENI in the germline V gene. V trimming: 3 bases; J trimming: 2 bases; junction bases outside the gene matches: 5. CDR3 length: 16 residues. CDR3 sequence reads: CASSPTTGGRNQPQHF. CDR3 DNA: TGTGCCAGCTCACCGACGACAGGGGGGCGCAATCAGCCCCAGCATTTT.

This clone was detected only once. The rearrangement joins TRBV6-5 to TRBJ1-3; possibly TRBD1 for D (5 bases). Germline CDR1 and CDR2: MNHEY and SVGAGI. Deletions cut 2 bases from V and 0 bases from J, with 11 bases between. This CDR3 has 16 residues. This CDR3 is CASSYDWGFSGNTIYF. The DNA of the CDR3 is TGTGCCAGCAGTTACGACTGGGGCTTCTCTGGAAACACCATATATTTT.

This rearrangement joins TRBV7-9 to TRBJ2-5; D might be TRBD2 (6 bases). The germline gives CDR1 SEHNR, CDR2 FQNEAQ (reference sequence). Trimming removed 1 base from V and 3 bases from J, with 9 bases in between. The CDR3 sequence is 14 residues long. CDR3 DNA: TGTGCCAGCAGCTTAGAAGGAGGGGAAGAGACCCAGTACTTC. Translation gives CASSLEGGEETQYF. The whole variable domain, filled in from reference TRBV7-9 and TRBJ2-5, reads DTGVSQNPRHKITKRGQNVTFRCDPISEHNRLYWYRQTLGQGPEFLTYFQNEAQLEKSRLLSDRFSAERPKGSFSTLEIQRTEQGDSAMYLCASSLEGGEETQYFGPGTRLLVL.

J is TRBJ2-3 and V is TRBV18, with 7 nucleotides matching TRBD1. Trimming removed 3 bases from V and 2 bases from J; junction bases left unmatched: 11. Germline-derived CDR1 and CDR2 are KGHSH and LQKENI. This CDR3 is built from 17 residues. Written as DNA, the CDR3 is TGTGCCAGCTCACCGGCAAGTAGGACAGGCCCCACAGATACGCAGTATTTT. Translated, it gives CASSPASRTGPTDTQYF.

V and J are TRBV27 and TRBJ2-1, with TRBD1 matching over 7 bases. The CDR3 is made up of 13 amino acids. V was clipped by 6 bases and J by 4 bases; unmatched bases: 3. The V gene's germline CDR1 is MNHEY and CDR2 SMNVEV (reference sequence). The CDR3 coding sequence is TGTGCCAGCAGCACAGGGGATTACAATGAGCAGTTCTTC. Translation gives CASSTGDYNEQFF.

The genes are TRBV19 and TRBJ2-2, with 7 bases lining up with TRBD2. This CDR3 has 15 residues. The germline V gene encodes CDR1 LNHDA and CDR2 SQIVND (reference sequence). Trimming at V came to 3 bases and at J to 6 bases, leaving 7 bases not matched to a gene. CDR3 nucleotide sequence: TGTGCCAGTAGTATTCCCTCTCGGGGGGCCGGGGAGCTGTTTTTT. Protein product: CASSIPSRGAGELFF.

The DNA of the CDR3 is TGTGCCAGTAACCCAGGGAAGAACACTGAAGCTTTCTTT. Its translation is CASNPGKNTEAFF. The V and J genes are TRBV19 and TRBJ1-1; perhaps TRBD1 as D (5 bases). Trimming removed 7 bases from V and 1 base from J, with 10 bases in between. The CDR3 is 13 amino acids. The germline gives CDR1 LNHDA, CDR2 SQIVND (reference sequence).

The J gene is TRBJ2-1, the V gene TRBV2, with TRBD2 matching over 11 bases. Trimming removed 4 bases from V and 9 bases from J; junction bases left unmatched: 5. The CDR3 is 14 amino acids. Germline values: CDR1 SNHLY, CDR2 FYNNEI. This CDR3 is CASSGSGGATEQFF. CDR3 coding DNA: TGTGCCAGCAGTGGTAGCGGGGGGGCCACTGAGCAGTTCTTC.

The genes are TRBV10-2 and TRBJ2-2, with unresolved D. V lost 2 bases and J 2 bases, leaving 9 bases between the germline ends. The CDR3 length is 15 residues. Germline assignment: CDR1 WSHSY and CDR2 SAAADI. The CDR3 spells CASSESLYNTGELFF. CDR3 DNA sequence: TGCGCCAGCAGTGAGAGTCTCTACAACACCGGGGAGCTGTTTTTT.

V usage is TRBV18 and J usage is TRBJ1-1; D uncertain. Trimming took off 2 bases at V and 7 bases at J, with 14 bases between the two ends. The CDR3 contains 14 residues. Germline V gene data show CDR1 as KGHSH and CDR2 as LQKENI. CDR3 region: CASSPSQMISEAFF. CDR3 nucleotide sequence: TGTGCCAGCTCACCATCCCAGATGATAAGTGAAGCTTTCTTT.

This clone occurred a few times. CDR3 amino acids: CASTGNPFGADTQYF. DNA of the CDR3: TGTGCCAGCACCGGGAACCCCTTCGGGGCAGATACGCAGTATTTT. The V and J genes are TRBV2 and TRBJ2-3; D might be TRBD2 (5 bases). The CDR3 runs to 15 residues. Germline assignment: CDR1 SNHLY and CDR2 FYNNEI. V was cut by 7 bases and J by 4 bases, with 18 bases left in between. The full variable domain, with the rest looked up from reference TRBV2 and TRBJ2-3, is EPEVTQTPSHQVTQMGQEVILRCVPISNHLYFYWYRQILGQKVEFLVSFYNNEISEKSEIFDDQFSVERPDGSNFTLKIRSTKLEDSAMYFCASTGNPFGADTQYFGPGTRLTVL.

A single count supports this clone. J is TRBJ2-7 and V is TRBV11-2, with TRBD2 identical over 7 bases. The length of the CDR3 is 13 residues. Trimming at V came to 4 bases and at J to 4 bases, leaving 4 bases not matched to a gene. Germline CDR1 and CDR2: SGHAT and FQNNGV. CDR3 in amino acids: CASSWGGQYEQYV. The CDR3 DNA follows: TGTGCCAGCAGCTGGGGGGGTCAATACGAGCAGTACGTC.

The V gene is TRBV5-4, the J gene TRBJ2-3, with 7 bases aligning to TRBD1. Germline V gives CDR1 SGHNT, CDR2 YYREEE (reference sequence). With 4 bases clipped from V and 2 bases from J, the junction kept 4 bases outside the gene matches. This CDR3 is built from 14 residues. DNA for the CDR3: TGTGCCAGCAGCCCGGACAGGTACACAGATACGCAGTATTTT. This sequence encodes CASSPDRYTDTQYF.

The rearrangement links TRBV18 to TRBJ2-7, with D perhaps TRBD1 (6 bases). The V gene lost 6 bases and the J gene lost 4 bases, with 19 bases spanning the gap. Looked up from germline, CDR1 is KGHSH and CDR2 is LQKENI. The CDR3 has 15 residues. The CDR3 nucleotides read TGTGCCAGCTCTCGAGGGGCGCCAGGGGTATACGAGCAGTACTTC. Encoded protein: CASSRGAPGVYEQYF. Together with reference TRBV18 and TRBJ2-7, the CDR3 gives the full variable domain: NAGVMQNPRHLVRRRGQEARLRCSPMKGHSHVYWYRQLPEEGLKFMVYLQKENIIDESGMPKERFSAEFPKEGPSILRIQQVVRGDSAAYFCASSRGAPGVYEQYFGPGTRLTVT.

DNA for the CDR3: TGTGCCAGCAGCTTTAGGACAGATCCTAATGAAAAACTGTTTTTT. Its protein product is CASSFRTDPNEKLFF. The V call is TRBV5-8, the J call TRBJ1-4; D might be TRBD1 (6 bases). This CDR3 spans 15 amino acids. In germline, CDR1 is SGHTS, CDR2 YDEGEE. V was trimmed by 2 bases and J by 3 bases, leaving 11 bases between them.

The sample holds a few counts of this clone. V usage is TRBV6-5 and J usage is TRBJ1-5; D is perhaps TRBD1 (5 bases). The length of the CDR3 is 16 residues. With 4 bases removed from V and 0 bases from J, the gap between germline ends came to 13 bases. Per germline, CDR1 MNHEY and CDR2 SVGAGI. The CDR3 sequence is CASSSGQAISNQPQHF. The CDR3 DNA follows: TGTGCCAGCAGTTCCGGACAAGCCATTAGCAATCAGCCCCAGCATTTT.

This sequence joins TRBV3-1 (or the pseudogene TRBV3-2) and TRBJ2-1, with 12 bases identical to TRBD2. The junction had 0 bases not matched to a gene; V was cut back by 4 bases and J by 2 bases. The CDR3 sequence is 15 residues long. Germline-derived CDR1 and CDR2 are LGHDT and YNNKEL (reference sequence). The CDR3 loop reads CASSPSGGAYNEQFF. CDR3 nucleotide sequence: TGTGCCAGCAGCCCTAGCGGGGGGGCCTACAATGAGCAGTTCTTC.

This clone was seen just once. The DNA for the CDR3 is TGTGCCAGCAGTTTCCTAGCGGGGGGTGTCAATGAGCAGTTCTTC. As protein: CASSFLAGGVNEQFF. The rearrangement links TRBV27 to TRBJ2-1, with 11 bases aligning to TRBD2. The CDR3 consists of 15 residues. Germline loops: CDR1 MNHEY, CDR2 SMNVEV (reference sequence). V lost 3 bases to trimming and J lost 6 bases; unmatched junction nucleotides: 4.

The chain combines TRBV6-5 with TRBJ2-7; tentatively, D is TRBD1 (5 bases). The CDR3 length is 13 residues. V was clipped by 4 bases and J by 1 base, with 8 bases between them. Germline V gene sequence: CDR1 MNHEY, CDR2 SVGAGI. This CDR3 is CASSSQGSYEQYV. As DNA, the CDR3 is TGTGCCAGCAGTTCTCAGGGTTCCTACGAGCAGTACGTC.

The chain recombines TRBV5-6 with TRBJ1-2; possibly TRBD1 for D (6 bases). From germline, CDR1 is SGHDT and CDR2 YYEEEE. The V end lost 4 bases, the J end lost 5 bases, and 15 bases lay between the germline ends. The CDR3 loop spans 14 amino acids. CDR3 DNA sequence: TGTGCCAGCAGCCCACAGGGTATAGGGTATGGCTACACCTTC. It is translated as CASSPQGIGYGYTF.

The CDR3: CASSSQGATEAFF. DNA of the CDR3: TGTGCCAGTAGTTCTCAGGGGGCTACTGAAGCTTTCTTT. This rearrangement joins TRBV19 to TRBJ1-1; 8 bases agree with TRBD1. The germline CDR1 and CDR2 sequences are LNHDA and SQIVND (reference sequence). Trimming removed 5 bases from V and 5 bases from J; junction bases left unmatched: 4. The CDR3 runs to 13 residues. The whole variable domain, filled in from reference TRBV19 and TRBJ1-1, reads DGGITQSPKYLFRKEGQNVTLSCEQNLNHDAMYWYRQDPGQGLRLIYYSQIVNDFQKGDIAEGYSVSREKKESFPLTVTSAQKNPTAFYLCASSSQGATEAFFGQGTRLTVV.

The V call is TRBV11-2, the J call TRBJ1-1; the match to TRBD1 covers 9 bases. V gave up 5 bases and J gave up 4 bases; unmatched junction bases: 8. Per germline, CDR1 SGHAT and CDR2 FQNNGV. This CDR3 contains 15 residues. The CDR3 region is CASSTRQGGVTEAFF. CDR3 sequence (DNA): TGTGCCAGCAGCACCCGACAGGGGGGAGTCACTGAAGCTTTCTTT.

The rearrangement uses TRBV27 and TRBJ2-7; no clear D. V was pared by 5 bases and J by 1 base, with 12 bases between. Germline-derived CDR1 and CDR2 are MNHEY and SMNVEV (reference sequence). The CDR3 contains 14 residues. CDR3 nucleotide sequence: TGTGCCAGCAGTCTCCTCGCCGAGTCCTACGAGCAGTACTTC. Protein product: CASSLLAESYEQYF.

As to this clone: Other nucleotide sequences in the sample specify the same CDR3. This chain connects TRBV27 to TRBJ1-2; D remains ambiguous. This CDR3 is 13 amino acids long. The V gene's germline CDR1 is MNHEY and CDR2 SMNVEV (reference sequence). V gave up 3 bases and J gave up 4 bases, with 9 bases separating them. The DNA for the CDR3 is TGTGCCAGCAGTTTCGGGGAGGGCTATGGCTACACCTTC. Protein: CASSFGEGYGYTF.